This T cell receptor beta chain was found in a study of breast tumors, draining lymph nodes, adjacent tissues. Study-level findings and limits: Tumor T cell lymph node origin was a supported hypothesis, not proven. Compared with basal-like, luminal-like tumors shared significantly more repertoire with nontumor tissue. Tumor repertoires ranked between lymph nodes and nontumor tissue in diversity, with V and J gene preferences.

Axillary draining lymph nodes of breast cancer patients supplied the node samples. TCRdb re-called the multiplex PCR reads through MiXCR, storing one row per CDR3 protein. The sample has about 200,000 distinct CDR3 sequences, approximately 33% seen once. This clonotype was picked up many times. Its antigen is as yet unknown. The CDR3 contains 18 residues. With V trimmed by 4 bases and J by 5 bases, 12 bases remained unmatched. CDR1 and CDR2 (germline): LGHDT, YNNKEL (reference sequence). The clonotype originates from a female donor with breast cancer. Some clones in this sample may be carry-over from other donors' samples. Input material: axillary lymph node tissue. The gene calls are TRBV3-1 and TRBJ2-5, with 14 bases lining up with TRBD2. The CDR3 here is CASSRMAGLAGEMETQYF. The CDR3 bases are TGTGCCAGCAGCCGAATGGCGGGACTAGCGGGGGAGATGGAGACCCAGTACTTC.